One sample yielded the 7 T cell receptor beta chains listed below, sequenced in a study of cytomegalovirus exposure and HLA in healthy donors. The PCR ran on 60 Vbeta and 13 Jbeta primers. Some clones are missing from TCRdb's copy, which holds only in-frame ones; the method was immunoSEQ multiplex PCR. The repertoire holds under 200,000 clones, with 80% as singletons. Material for sequencing was PBMCs. Every receptor here comes from a human donor in good health.

This clone came up a few times. This chain uses TRBV6-1 with TRBJ2-2, with 9 bases identical to TRBD1. Germline V lookup: CDR1 MNHNS, CDR2 SASEGT. The CDR3 has 18 amino acids. With V trimmed by 2 bases and J by 5 bases, 12 bases remained unmatched. The CDR3: CASSEFTGTGKKTGELFF. The CDR3 region has the DNA TGTGCCAGCAGTGAATTTACCGGGACAGGGAAAAAAACCGGGGAGCTGTTTTTT.

This chain connects TRBV6-5 to TRBJ1-1; 8 bases fit TRBD1. Trimming took 10 bases from V and 4 from J; bases not matched to a gene: 8. CDR1 and CDR2 from the germline V gene are MNHEY and SVGAGI. This CDR3 region has 13 residues. CDR3 protein: CATRDRGATEAFF. In DNA form, the CDR3 reads TGTGCCACACGAGACAGGGGCGCCACTGAAGCTTTCTTT.

CDR3 nucleotides: TGTGCCAGCAGCTTGGTGGCCCAAGAGACCCAGTACTTC. Translating it yields CASSLVAQETQYF. The rearrangement uses TRBV5-6 and TRBJ2-5; D unresolved. V lost 0 bases, J lost 1 base, and 4 bases lay in between. The CDR3 has 13 amino acids. From germline, CDR1 is SGHDT and CDR2 YYEEEE.

The chain couples TRBV5-1 to TRBJ2-1; TRBD2 matches 12 bases. The CDR3 spans 17 residues. Germline loops: CDR1 SGHRS, CDR2 YFSETQ. V lost 2 bases to trimming and J lost 4 bases; unmatched junction nucleotides: 7. CDR3 sequence (DNA): TGCGCCAGCAGCTTACGGACTAGCGGGATTTCATACAATGAGCAGTTCTTC. Protein sequence: CASSLRTSGISYNEQFF.

The chain recombines TRBV7-9 with TRBJ1-2; D unclear. V dropped 5 bases and J dropped 10 bases, with 17 bases sitting between them. The V gene's germline CDR1 is SEHNR and CDR2 FQNEAQ (reference sequence). This CDR3 contains 13 residues. For the CDR3, the DNA is TGTGCCAGCAGCCCCCGGGAAGTCCGAGACTACACCTTC. This translates into CASSPREVRDYTF. The full variable domain, with the rest looked up from reference TRBV7-9 and TRBJ1-2, is DTGVSQNPRHKITKRGQNVTFRCDPISEHNRLYWYRQTLGQGPEFLTYFQNEAQLEKSRLLSDRFSAERPKGSFSTLEIQRTEQGDSAMYLCASSPREVRDYTFGSGTRLTVV.

This clone was seen more than once but under ten times. The rearrangement uses TRBV5-4 and TRBJ1-4; D gene ambiguous. The CDR3 consists of 13 residues. V lost 1 base to trimming and J lost 7 bases, with 8 bases between them. Germline CDR1 and CDR2: SGHNT and YYREEE (reference sequence). The CDR3, as DNA: TGTGCCAGCAGCTTGTCAGAGGGTGAAAAACTGTTTTTT. Its protein is CASSLSEGEKLFF.

The chain links TRBV10-3 to TRBJ1-1; 7 nucleotides agree with TRBD1. Germline V gene data show CDR1 as ENHRY and CDR2 as SYGVKD. V lost 4 bases to trimming and J lost 0 bases; unmatched junction nucleotides: 2. The CDR3 is made up of 14 amino acids. CDR3 DNA: TGTGCCATCAGTGGGACAGGATTGAACACTGAAGCTTTCTTT. Protein sequence: CAISGTGLNTEAFF.